What follows are 8 T cell receptor beta chains derived from one specimen sequenced in a study of T cell responses to AZD1222 COVID-19 vaccine. Produced via immunoSEQ multiplex PCR; TCRdb's table is partial and in-frame only. Among approximately 120,000 clones, approximately 90% were seen once, and the ten largest hold 7.2%. The sample consisted of peripheral blood, taken on day 0 of AZD1222 vaccination. The receptors originated from an adult in good health.

The chain employs TRBV11-2 and TRBJ2-7; weak D call: TRBD2 (5 bases). The length of the CDR3 is 14 residues. CDR1 SGHAT and CDR2 FQNNGV come from the germline V gene. With 5 bases removed from V and 4 bases from J, the gap between germline ends came to 15 bases. The CDR3 sequence: CASSPPEGRYEQYF. The DNA for the CDR3 is TGTGCCAGCAGCCCCCCTGAGGGTAGATACGAGCAGTACTTC.

The CDR3 protein is CASSFAALDGTYEQYF. CDR3 bases: TGCGCCAGCAGCTTCGCGGCTCTTGACGGAACCTACGAGCAGTACTTC. The chain combines TRBV5-1 with TRBJ2-7; D gene uncertain. Deletions cut 2 bases from V and 2 bases from J, with 17 bases between. The CDR3 sequence is 16 residues long. From germline, CDR1 is SGHRS and CDR2 YFSETQ.

The rearrangement uses TRBV5-6 and TRBJ1-2; D gene uncertain. The CDR3 spans 13 residues. V lost 0 bases and J lost 4, with 7 bases in between. Germline CDR1 is SGHDT and CDR2 is YYEEEE. The CDR3 nucleotides are TGTGCCAGCAGCTTGGGGGGTCTCTATGGCTACACCTTC. Its protein product is CASSLGGLYGYTF.

The V and J genes are TRBV15 and TRBJ1-1, with D maybe TRBD1 (5 bases). Trimming took 5 bases from V and 0 from J, leaving 10 bases between them. From germline, CDR1 is LNHNV and CDR2 YYDKDF (reference sequence). The CDR3 covers 14 residues. The CDR3 coding sequence is TGTGCCACCAGCGGGGGGGGGATGAACACTGAAGCTTTCTTT. Residues: CATSGGGMNTEAFF. The entire variable domain, with the rest obtained from reference TRBV15 and TRBJ1-1, is as follows: DAMVIQNPRYQVTQFGKPVTLSCSQTLNHNVMYWYQQKSSQAPKLLFHYYDKDFNNEADTPDNFQSRRPNTSFCFLDIRSPGLGDTAMYLCATSGGGMNTEAFFGQGTRLTVV.

V usage is TRBV13 and J usage is TRBJ2-1; 7 nucleotides agree with TRBD1. The CDR3 has 16 residues. V trimming: 5 bases; J trimming: 0 bases; junction bases outside the gene matches: 7. The germline V gene has CDR1 PRHDT and CDR2 FYEKMQ (reference sequence). The CDR3 here is CASSNRQGSSYNEQFF. The CDR3 nucleotides read TGTGCCAGCAGCAACCGACAGGGAAGCTCCTACAATGAGCAGTTCTTC. Full variable domain (rest looked up from reference TRBV13 and TRBJ2-1): AAGVIQSPRHLIKEKRETATLKCYPIPRHDTVYWYQQGPGQDPQFLISFYEKMQSDKGSIPDRFSAQQFSDYHSELNMSSLELGDSALYFCASSNRQGSSYNEQFFGPGTRLTVL.

Note on this clone: Additional DNA sequences in this sample encode the identical CDR3. The chain combines TRBV5-1 with TRBJ2-7, with D possibly TRBD2 on 5 matching bases. The CDR3 has 13 amino acids. Germline CDR1 SGHRS, CDR2 YFSETQ. Between the trimmed V and J ends, which lost 2 bases and 3 bases, there was a span of 9 bases. The CDR3 here is CASSLDGLYEQYF. DNA for the CDR3: TGCGCCAGCAGCTTAGACGGACTCTACGAGCAGTACTTC.

The V call is TRBV7-3, the J call TRBJ2-2, with TRBD2 identical over 12 bases. V was clipped by 0 bases and J by 7 bases; unmatched bases: 6. The CDR3 covers 17 residues. The germline V gene encodes CDR1 SGHTA and CDR2 FQGTGA. CDR3 bases: TGTGCCAGCAGCTTAACTCCTAGCGGGAGGGCTGGCGGGGAGCTGTTTTTT. As protein: CASSLTPSGRAGGELFF.

The CDR3 DNA sequence: TGTGCCAGCAGTCCCCTGAGCTCTGGGGCCAACGTCCTGACTTTC. It encodes CASSPLSSGANVLTF. This chain joins TRBV27 and TRBJ2-6; no reliable D call. V lost 5 bases and J lost 0, with 8 bases in between. The CDR3 loop spans 15 amino acids. Per germline, CDR1 MNHEY and CDR2 SMNVEV (reference sequence). The full variable domain, its missing parts supplied by reference TRBV27 and TRBJ2-6, is EAQVTQNPRYLITVTGKKLTVTCSQNMNHEYMSWYRQDPGLGLRQIYYSMNVEVTDKGDVPEGYKVSRKEKRNFPLILESPSPNQTSLYFCASSPLSSGANVLTFGAGSRLTVL.